The rows below give T cell receptor beta chains drawn from one sample of a study of T-cell memory formation after mild COVID-19. TCRdb reprocessed the 5' RACE reads via MiXCR and lists one record per CDR3 protein. This sample has more than 150,000 distinct CDR3 sequences, with more than 9% found just once. The sample was PBMCs or a T cell subset sorted from them (not recorded which). The source of these receptors is a man between 18 and 35 years old who had mild COVID-19 (a few samples of this study predate the infection). Cell type and time point are not known. Both conserved end residues are part of each CDR3. Each record gives: D gene, J gene, V gene, clone size, CDR3 DNA, CDR3 protein. A D gene is named only where the DNA matches it firmly. The size field is filled for only some rows; it gives once, few, many or a size class.

TRBD2,TRBJ2-5,TRBV3-1,-,TGTGCCAGCAGGGGGACTAGCGGGGGGTCCTCCCAGTACTTC,CASRGTSGGSSQYF
-,TRBJ2-2,TRBV6-2/TRBV6-3,-,TGTGCCAGCAGTTACGGGCCCTCACCCGGGGAGCTGATTTTT,CASSYGPSPGELIF
-,TRBJ2-1,TRBV20-1,few,TGCAGTGCTAGGGCGCGGGGAAGCTCCTACAATGAGCAGTTCTTC,CSARARGSSYNEQFF
-,TRBJ1-4,TRBV6-2/TRBV6-3,-,TGTGCCAGCAGTTACGGAGACTATTCGAAACTGTTTTTT,CASSYGDYSKLFF
-,TRBJ1-2,TRBV29-1,few,TGCAGCGTTGATAGCGGGCGTGGGGACTATGGCTACACCTTC,CSVDSGRGDYGYTF
-,TRBJ2-5,TRBV20-1,many,TGCAGTGCTAGACAGATCCAAGAGACCCAGTACTTC,CSARQIQETQYF
TRBD2,TRBJ2-1,TRBV3-1,-,TGTGCCAGCAGCCCCGTGCGGGCTAGCGGTTCCTACAATGAGCAGTTCTTC,CASSPVRASGSYNEQFF
-,TRBJ2-4,TRBV20-1,many,TGCAGTGCTAGAGACCCAGCGGGAGCCAAAAACATTCAGTACTTC,CSARDPAGAKNIQYF
-,TRBJ1-2,TRBV21-1,few,TGTGCCAAGGAAGGTTACGCCTTC,CAKEGYAF
-,TRBJ1-1,TRBV20-1,once,TGCAGTGCTCAAAGGGGGGCAGGGACTGAAGCTTTCTTT,CSAQRGAGTEAFF
-,TRBJ2-7,TRBV5-4,few,TGTGCCAGCAGCTTGTGGGGGGCGGGTGAGCAGTACTTC,CASSLWGAGEQYF
TRBD1,TRBJ1-3,TRBV9,few,TGTGCCAGCAGCGTAGGGGAGTCATGGACAGGGGGACTCTTTGTCGGAAACACCATATATTTT,CASSVGESWTGGLFVGNTIYF
-,TRBJ1-4,TRBV5-5,few,TGTGCCAGCAGCTTTGGACAGCCTGGGGCTAATGAAAAACTGTTTTTT,CASSFGQPGANEKLFF
TRBD1,TRBJ1-1,TRBV14,few,TGTGCCAGCAGCCAGGCCGGGACAGGAAAAGCTTTCTTT,CASSQAGTGKAFF
-,TRBJ2-3,TRBV19,many,TGTGCCAGTAGTAGACAGACGGGCACAGATACGCAGTATTTT,CASSRQTGTDTQYF
-,TRBJ2-6,TRBV3-1,many,TGTGCCAGCAGCAGGATCTCTGGGGCCAACGTCCTGACTTTC,CASSRISGANVLTF
-,TRBJ2-3,TRBV10-3,-,TGTGCCATCAGCTCGAGCCAGGCCCATGGGGATACGCAGTATTTT,CAISSSQAHGDTQYF
-,TRBJ1-2,TRBV29-1,-,TGCAGCGTGGGTGTCGGGGACATATTTACCGATGGCTACACCTTC,CSVGVGDIFTDGYTF
-,TRBJ2-2,TRBV6-1,few,TGTGCCAGCAGTCTTCGCCGGGCCGGGGAGCTGTTTTTT,CASSLRRAGELFF
-,TRBJ1-2,TRBV27,few,TGTGCCAGCAGTTTGGGGGGCGCGGGTAACTATGGCTACACCTTC,CASSLGGAGNYGYTF
-,TRBJ1-5,TRBV5-6,-,TGTGCCAGCAGCTTCAAAAGATATAGCAATCAGCCCCAGCATTTT,CASSFKRYSNQPQHF
TRBD2,TRBJ2-1,TRBV7-3,-,TGTGCCAGCAGCCCCGGGCGGGGGGCCTCCTACAATGAGCAGTTCTTC,CASSPGRGASYNEQFF
-,TRBJ1-2,TRBV9,few,TGTGCCAGCAGCGCCGACAGTGGGGGATCCGGCTACACCTTC,CASSADSGGSGYTF
-,TRBJ2-3,TRBV7-9,few,TGTGCCAGCAGCCGGAGGGGACCAGATACGCAGTATTTT,CASSRRGPDTQYF
TRBD2,TRBJ2-1,TRBV28,few,TGTGCCAGCACAGGGACTAGCGGGGCCCACTACAATGAGCAGTTCTTC,CASTGTSGAHYNEQFF
-,TRBJ2-1,TRBV5-1,many,TGCGCCAGCAGCTATAACCAGGGAAATGAGCAGTTCTTC,CASSYNQGNEQFF
-,TRBJ1-3,TRBV5-1,-,TGCGCCAGCAGCCTCGATACAGGCGCAGGAAACACCATATATTTT,CASSLDTGAGNTIYF
TRBD1,TRBJ2-5,TRBV5-4,many,TGTGCCAGCAGCTTGAGGACAGGGGAGACCCAGTACTTC,CASSLRTGETQYF
-,TRBJ2-5,TRBV20-1,-,TGCAGTGCTAAAGGCAGGGCGAAAGAGACCCAGTACTTC,CSAKGRAKETQYF
TRBD1,TRBJ2-1,TRBV7-2,few,TGTGCCAGCAGCTTATACAGGGGAGCCTACAATGAGCAGTTCTTC,CASSLYRGAYNEQFF
-,TRBJ2-1,TRBV6-2/TRBV6-3,few,TGTGCCAGCAGTTACCCCGGCGGGCAGTTCTTC,CASSYPGGQFF
-,TRBJ1-2,TRBV5-1,few,TGCGCCAGCAGCTTGGTACATCGCAATGGCTACACCTTC,CASSLVHRNGYTF
-,TRBJ2-5,TRBV5-6,few,TGTGCCAGCAGCCCCGTTGGCGGGGGAGGGGGAGAGACCCAGTACTTC,CASSPVGGGGGETQYF
-,TRBJ1-2,TRBV4-3,-,TGCGCCAGCAGCCCAGAGGGGCGGGGAATTGGGTACACCTTC,CASSPEGRGIGYTF
-,TRBJ2-5,TRBV7-2,few,TGTGCCAGCAGCTTAGCCCCTTTGACTTCTCAGGGGGAGACCCAGTACTTC,CASSLAPLTSQGETQYF
-,TRBJ2-7,TRBV20-1,few,TGCAGTGCTAGAGATCTCTTCGGGGACGAGCAGTACTTC,CSARDLFGDEQYF
-,TRBJ2-5,TRBV18,few,TGTGCCAGCTCACCAATGGTAGGAGAGACCCAGTACTTC,CASSPMVGETQYF
TRBD1,TRBJ2-2,TRBV5-1,many,TGCGCCAGCAGCTCACAGGGGCCTAACACCGGGGAGCTGTTTTTT,CASSSQGPNTGELFF
TRBD2,TRBJ2-5,TRBV10-2,-,TGCGCCAGCAAAGGACTAGCGGATGGAGAGACCCAGTACTTC,CASKGLADGETQYF
-,TRBJ1-1,TRBV6-5,-,TGTGCCAGCAGTTACTCGTACAACACTGAAGCTTTCTTT,CASSYSYNTEAFF
-,TRBJ2-5,TRBV3-1,-,TGTGCCAGCAGCCAAGGCGTCAGAAATCAAGAGACCCAGTACTTC,CASSQGVRNQETQYF
-,TRBJ2-5,TRBV7-2,-,TGTGCCAGCAGCTTATCCGCGGGATCCGGGGAGACCCAGTACTTC,CASSLSAGSGETQYF
-,TRBJ2-5,TRBV29-1,-,TGCAGCGTGATGCGGGGGCCCCAAGAGACCCAGTACTTC,CSVMRGPQETQYF
-,TRBJ1-4,TRBV9,few,TGTGCCAGCAGCCCCTCAGTTGCAACTAATGAAAAACTGTTTTTT,CASSPSVATNEKLFF
TRBD2,TRBJ2-1,TRBV7-3,few,TGTGCCAGCTCGGGGGGTTCCTACAATGAGCAGTTCTTC,CASSGGSYNEQFF
-,TRBJ1-6,TRBV7-8,-,TGTGCCAGCAGCTTTGGGGGGGATTCACCCCTCCACTTT,CASSFGGDSPLHF
-,TRBJ2-3,TRBV20-1,many,TGCAGTGCTAGTACGATCGGCACAGATACGCAGTATTTT,CSASTIGTDTQYF
-,TRBJ1-2,TRBV20-1,many,TGCAGTGCTAGTGGTGGCTACACCTTC,CSASGGYTF
-,TRBJ2-7,TRBV4-2,few,TGTGCCAGCAGCCGCCAGCTTCTGGACTCTGGGGACTTC,CASSRQLLDSGDF
-,TRBJ1-1,TRBV7-2,few,TGTGCCAGCAGCTTATACAGGGTCGGGAACACTGAAGCTTTCTTT,CASSLYRVGNTEAFF
TRBD1,TRBJ1-1,TRBV4-2,few,TGTGCCAGCAGCTACCACGGGACAGGGAACACTGAAGCTTTCTTT,CASSYHGTGNTEAFF
-,TRBJ2-2,TRBV4-2,-,TGTGCCAGCAGCCAATCATACGCGACGAGCGGGGAGCTGTTTTTT,CASSQSYATSGELFF
-,TRBJ2-2,TRBV4-1,few,TGCGCCAGCAGCCGAGGACAGGGCGGGAGTTCCGGGGAGCTGTTTTTT,CASSRGQGGSSGELFF
-,TRBJ2-1,TRBV3-1,few,TGTGCCAGCAGCCAAGATCCGCGCCTGAGCTCCTACAATGAGCAGTTCTTC,CASSQDPRLSSYNEQFF
-,TRBJ1-1,TRBV12-3/TRBV12-4,few,TGTGCCAGCAGTTCATTGGCTGAAGCTTTCTTT,CASSSLAEAFF
TRBD2,TRBJ2-1,TRBV29-1,many,TGCAGCGTTGTACTAGCGGGGTACAATGAGCAGTTCTTC,CSVVLAGYNEQFF
-,TRBJ2-1,TRBV4-2,-,TGTGCCAGCAGCCCTTCCACGAATGAGCAGTTCTTC,CASSPSTNEQFF
-,TRBJ1-1,TRBV4-2,-,TGTGCCAGCAGCCAAGAGGTCACAGGGTACACTGAAGCTTTCTTT,CASSQEVTGYTEAFF